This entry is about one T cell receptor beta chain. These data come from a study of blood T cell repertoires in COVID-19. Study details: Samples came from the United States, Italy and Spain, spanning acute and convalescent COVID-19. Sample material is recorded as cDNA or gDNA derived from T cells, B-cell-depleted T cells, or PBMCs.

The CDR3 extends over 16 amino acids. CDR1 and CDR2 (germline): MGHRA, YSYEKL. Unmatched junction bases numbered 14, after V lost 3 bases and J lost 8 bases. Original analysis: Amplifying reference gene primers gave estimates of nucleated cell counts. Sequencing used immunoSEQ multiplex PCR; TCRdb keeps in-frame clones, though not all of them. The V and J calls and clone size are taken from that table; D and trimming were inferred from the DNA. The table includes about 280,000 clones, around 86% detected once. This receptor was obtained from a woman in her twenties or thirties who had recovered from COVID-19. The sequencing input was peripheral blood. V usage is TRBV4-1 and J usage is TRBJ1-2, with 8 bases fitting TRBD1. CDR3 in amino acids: CASSQSSGQVFGGYTF. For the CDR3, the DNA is TGCGCCAGCAGCCAGTCCTCGGGACAGGTTTTCGGAGGCTACACCTTC.